This record covers a single T cell receptor beta chain. This sample's time point: after neoadjuvant nivolumab, at surgical resection. Patients had newly diagnosed, untreated stage II-IVA oral cavity squamous cell carcinoma. The data were taken from a study of neoadjuvant anti-PD-1 for oral cavity cancer. Measured with immunoSEQ multiplex PCR; TCRdb has only the in-frame clones, and not every one. The table lists roughly 16,000 clones, 35% to 40% of them singletons, with 39% in the top ten. The specimen was tumor tissue, collected after nivolumab (anti-PD-1) treatment. The TCR comes from a person aged 40-85 years with oral cavity squamous cell carcinoma.

This CDR3 is CASSPSSGNEQFF. CDR3 DNA: TGCGCCAGCAGCCCCTCTTCCGGCAATGAGCAGTTCTTC. The chain is built from TRBV5-1 and TRBJ2-1; D unclear. CDR3 length: 13 residues. With 4 bases removed from V and 6 bases from J, the gap between germline ends came to 11 bases. CDR1 SGHRS and CDR2 YFSETQ come from the germline V gene.